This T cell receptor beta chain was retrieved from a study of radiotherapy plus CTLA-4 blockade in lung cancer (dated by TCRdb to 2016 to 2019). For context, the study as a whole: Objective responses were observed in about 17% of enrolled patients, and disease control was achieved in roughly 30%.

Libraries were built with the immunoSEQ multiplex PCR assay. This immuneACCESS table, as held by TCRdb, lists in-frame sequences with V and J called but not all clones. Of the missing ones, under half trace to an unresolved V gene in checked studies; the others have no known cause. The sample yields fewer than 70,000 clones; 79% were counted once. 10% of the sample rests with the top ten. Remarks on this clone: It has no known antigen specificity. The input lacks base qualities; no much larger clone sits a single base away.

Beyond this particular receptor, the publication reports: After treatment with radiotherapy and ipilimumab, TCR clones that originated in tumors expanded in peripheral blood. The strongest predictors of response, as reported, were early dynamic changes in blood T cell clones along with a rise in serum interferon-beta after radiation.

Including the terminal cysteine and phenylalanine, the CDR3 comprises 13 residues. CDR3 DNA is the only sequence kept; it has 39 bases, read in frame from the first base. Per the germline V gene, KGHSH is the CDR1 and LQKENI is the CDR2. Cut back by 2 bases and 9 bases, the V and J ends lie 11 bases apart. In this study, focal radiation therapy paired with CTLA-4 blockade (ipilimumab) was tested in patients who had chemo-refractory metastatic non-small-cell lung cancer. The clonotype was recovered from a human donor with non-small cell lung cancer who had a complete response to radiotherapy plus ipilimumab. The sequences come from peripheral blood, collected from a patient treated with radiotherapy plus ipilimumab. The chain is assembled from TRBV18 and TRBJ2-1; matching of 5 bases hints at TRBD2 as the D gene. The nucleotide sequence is TGTGCCAGCTCACCAGCTCGAGGGTCTGAGCAGTTCTTC. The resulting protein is CASSPARGSEQFF.